The TCR beta chain under discussion was sequenced for a study of T cell repertoires in cytomegalovirus infection. The wider study: From public TCR beta signatures came an indication of both CMV infection and matching HLA type. Broader study findings: Clonotypes of TCR beta that were HLA-C-restricted and CMV-specific dominated the ex vivo response.

Many counts were recorded for this clonotype. Its antigen is undetermined. TCRdb reprocessed the reads with MiXCR, giving one entry per CDR3 protein. The sample shows roughly 500,000 distinct CDR3 sequences, about 10% of them seen only once. V was clipped by 2 bases and J by 2 bases, with 7 bases between them. The CDR3 consists of 13 residues. From germline, CDR1 is LNHDA and CDR2 SQIVND (reference sequence). Material for sequencing was PBMCs. This receptor was obtained from a human donor in good health (CMV status not recorded). Some clones in this sample may be carry-over from other donors' samples. This rearrangement joins TRBV19 to TRBJ2-7; D unclear. Here the CDR3 reads CASSINNAYEQYF. In DNA form, the CDR3 reads TGTGCCAGTAGTATAAACAATGCCTACGAGCAGTACTTC.